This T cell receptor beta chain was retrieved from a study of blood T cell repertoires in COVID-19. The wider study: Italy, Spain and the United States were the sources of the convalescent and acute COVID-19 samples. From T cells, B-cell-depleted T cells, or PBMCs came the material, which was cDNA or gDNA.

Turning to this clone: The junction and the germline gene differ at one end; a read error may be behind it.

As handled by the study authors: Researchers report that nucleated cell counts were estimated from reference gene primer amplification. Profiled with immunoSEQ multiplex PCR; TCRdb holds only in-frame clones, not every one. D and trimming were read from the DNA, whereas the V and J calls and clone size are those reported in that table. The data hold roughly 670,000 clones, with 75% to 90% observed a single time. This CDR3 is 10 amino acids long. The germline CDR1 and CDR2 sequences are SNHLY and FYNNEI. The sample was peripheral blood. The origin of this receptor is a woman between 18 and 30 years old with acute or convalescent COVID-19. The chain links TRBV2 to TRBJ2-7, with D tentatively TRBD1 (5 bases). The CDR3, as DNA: TGTGCCAGCAGCGCAGGGCCGGCGCACTTC. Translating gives CASSAGPAHF.